The T cell receptor (beta chain) described here comes from a study of blood T cell repertoires in COVID-19. This clone was counted a few times. The data were produced by immunoSEQ multiplex PCR, yet TCRdb's version contains in-frame clones alone and is incomplete. The data show about 100,000 clones, with around 92% seen just once and less than 5.5% held by the top ten. V was pared by 2 bases and J by 4 bases, with 18 bases between. Germline lookup yields CDR1 SGHRS and CDR2 YFSETQ. The CDR3 contains 17 residues. The chain carries TRBV5-1 and TRBJ2-2; a possible D gene is TRBD2 (6 bases). The receptor's source is a man younger than 35 with acute or convalescent COVID-19. The material sequenced was peripheral blood. CDR3 residues: CASSFFSGLTSTGELFF. Written as DNA, the CDR3 is TGCGCCAGCAGCTTTTTTTCCGGACTAACGTCCACCGGGGAGCTGTTTTTT. The entire variable domain, with the rest obtained from reference TRBV5-1 and TRBJ2-2, is as follows: KAGVTQTPRYLIKTRGQQVTLSCSPISGHRSVSWYQQTPGQGLQFLFEYFSETQRNKGNFPGRFSGRQFSNSRSEMNVSTLELGDSALYLCASSFFSGLTSTGELFFGEGSRLTVL.